These T cell receptor beta chains were read from a single sample in a study of shared clonotypes between healthy human individuals. Here immunoSEQ multiplex PCR was the method, and the copy in TCRdb shows in-frame clones only, minus some. The sample shows about 96,000 clones, approximately 70% of them seen only once. The sample consisted of memory CD8+ T cells sorted from blood. These receptors were taken from a man aged 25-40 years in good health. The conserved cysteine and the conserved F or W are not part of the CDR3 here. Each record gives: J gene, V gene, CDR3 protein.

TRBJ2-5	TRBV11-1	ASSIDAAGPGETQY
TRBJ2-1	TRBV6-1	ASSPGTSRNDEQF
TRBJ1-2	TRBV18	AAHHRDYGYT
TRBJ2-1	TRBV7-2	ASSLEGTLQF
TRBJ2-7	TRBV7-9	ASSYTGGTPYEQY
TRBJ2-2	TRBV5-4	ASSSSGLGELF
TRBJ2-5	TRBV9	ASSAGLAGLETQY
TRBJ2-1	TRBV10-3	AISEAGQGYNEQF
TRBJ2-2	TRBV27	ASSYRAGNTGELF
TRBJ2-7	TRBV27	ASSSRLAGAYEQY
TRBJ1-5	TRBV25-1	ASSSWDSPMPQH
TRBJ1-3	TRBV18	ASSQIQGNTIY
TRBJ2-6	TRBV27	ASSSTGANVLT
TRBJ2-7	TRBV5-1	ASSTGQGRGEQY
TRBJ2-7	TRBV6-4	ASTLLAGFSEQY
TRBJ1-2	TRBV6-5	ASSGGQHYGYT
TRBJ2-7	TRBV28	ASSLFGEQY
TRBJ2-1	TRBV9	ASSVEGASYNEQF
TRBJ2-2	TRBV25-1	ASRDHGGDGELF
TRBJ1-1	TRBV27	ASSLSTGTNTEAF
TRBJ2-2	TRBV10-1	ASSAQAIPGELF
TRBJ2-3	TRBV5-1	ASSPGGDTDTQY